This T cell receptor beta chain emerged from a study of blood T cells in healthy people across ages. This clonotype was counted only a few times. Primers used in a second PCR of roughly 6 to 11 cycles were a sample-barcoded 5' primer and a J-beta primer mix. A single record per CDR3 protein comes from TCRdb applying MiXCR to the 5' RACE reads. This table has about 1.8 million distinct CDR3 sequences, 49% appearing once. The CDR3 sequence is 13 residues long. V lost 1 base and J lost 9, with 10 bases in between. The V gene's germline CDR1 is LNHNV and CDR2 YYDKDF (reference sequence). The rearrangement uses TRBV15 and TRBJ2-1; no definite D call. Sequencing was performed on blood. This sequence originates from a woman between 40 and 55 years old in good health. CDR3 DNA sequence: TGTGCCACCAGCAGAGGAGGCTTGCGTGAGCAGTTCTTC. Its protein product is CATSRGGLREQFF.